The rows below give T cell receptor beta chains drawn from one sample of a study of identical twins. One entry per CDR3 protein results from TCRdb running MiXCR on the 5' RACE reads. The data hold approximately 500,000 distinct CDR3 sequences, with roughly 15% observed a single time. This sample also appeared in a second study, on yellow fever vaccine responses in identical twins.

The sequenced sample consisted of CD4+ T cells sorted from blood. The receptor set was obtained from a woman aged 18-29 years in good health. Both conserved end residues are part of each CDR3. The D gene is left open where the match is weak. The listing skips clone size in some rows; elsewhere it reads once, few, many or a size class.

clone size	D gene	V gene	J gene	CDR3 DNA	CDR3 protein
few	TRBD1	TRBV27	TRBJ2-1	TGTGCCAGCGAGGACAGGAACTACAATGAGCAGTTCTTC	CASEDRNYNEQFF
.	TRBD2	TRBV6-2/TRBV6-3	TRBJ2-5	TGTGCCAGCAGCCCGGGACTAGCGGGGAGAAAAGAGACCCAGTACTTC	CASSPGLAGRKETQYF
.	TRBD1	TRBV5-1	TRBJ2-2	TGCGCCAGCAGCCCCATCGGGACAGCAAACACCGGGGAGCTGTTTTTT	CASSPIGTANTGELFF
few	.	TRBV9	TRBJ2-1	TGTGCCAGCAGCGTAGAAAGGGGGGGCGAGCAGTTCTTC	CASSVERGGEQFF
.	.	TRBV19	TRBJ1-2	TGTGCCAGTAGTGCGGACAGTTTATATGGCTACACCTTC	CASSADSLYGYTF
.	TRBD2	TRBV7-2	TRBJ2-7	TGTGCCAGCAGCTTAGATAGCGGGAGTTCCTACGAGCAGTACTTC	CASSLDSGSSYEQYF
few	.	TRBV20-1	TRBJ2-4	TGCAGCTCAGGGCACACAGCCAAAAACATTCAGTACTTC	CSSGHTAKNIQYF
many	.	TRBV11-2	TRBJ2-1	TGTGCCAGCCGGGGGACCACAACCTACAATGAGCAGTTCTTC	CASRGTTTYNEQFF
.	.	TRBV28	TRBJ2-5	TGTGCCAGCAGTTCCCCCGGGGGGCGTAAAGAGACCCAGTACTTC	CASSSPGGRKETQYF
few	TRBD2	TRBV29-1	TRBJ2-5	TGCAGCGTAACTAGCGGGGGGGCGTGGGAGACCCAGTACTTC	CSVTSGGAWETQYF
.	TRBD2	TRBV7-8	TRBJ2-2	TGTGCCAGCAGCTACGAGCGGGGGAGGGGCGGGGAGCTGTTTTTT	CASSYERGRGGELFF
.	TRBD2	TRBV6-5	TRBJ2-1	TGTGCCAGCAGTTACGGGCAGGGAGGGTTAAATGAGCAGTTCTTC	CASSYGQGGLNEQFF
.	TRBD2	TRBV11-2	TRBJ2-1	TGTGCCAGCAGCCGCCCGGGGGGCTCCTACAATGAGCAGTTCTTC	CASSRPGGSYNEQFF
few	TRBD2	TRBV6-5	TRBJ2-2	TGTGCCAGCAGTTCCCTCGGACTAGCGGGAACCGGGGAGCTGTTTTTT	CASSSLGLAGTGELFF
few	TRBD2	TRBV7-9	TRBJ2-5	TGTGCCAGCAGCTTAGTCGGACTAGCGGGAGGTCGGGAGACCCAGTACTTC	CASSLVGLAGGRETQYF
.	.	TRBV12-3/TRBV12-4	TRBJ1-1	TGTGCCAGCAGTTTTTGGCCGAACACTGAAGCTTTCTTT	CASSFWPNTEAFF
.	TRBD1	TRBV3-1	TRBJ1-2	TGTGCCAGCAGCCAAGAGGGACAGACAGTGGCTGCCTATGGCTACACCTTC	CASSQEGQTVAAYGYTF
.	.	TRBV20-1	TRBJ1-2	TGCAGTGCCAGTCTAGTTGAGGGGAACTATGGCTACACCTTC	CSASLVEGNYGYTF
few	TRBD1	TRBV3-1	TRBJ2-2	TGTGCCAGCAGCAAACAGGGGTTCACCGGGGAGCTGTTTTTT	CASSKQGFTGELFF
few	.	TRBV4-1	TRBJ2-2	TGCGCCAGCAGCCCCGCGGGAAGGCTACAGTACACCGGGGAGCTGTTTTTT	CASSPAGRLQYTGELFF
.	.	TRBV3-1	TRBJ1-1	TGTGCCAGCAGCCTGAAGGGGGGGATACCTGAAGCTTTCTTT	CASSLKGGIPEAFF
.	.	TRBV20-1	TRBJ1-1	TGCAGTGTTAGGGGACGGAACACTGAAGCTTTCTTT	CSVRGRNTEAFF